The 9 T cell receptor beta chains below all came from one sample that was sequenced in a study of blood T cell repertoires in COVID-19. The assay was immunoSEQ multiplex PCR, and TCRdb's table has in-frame clones only and misses some. In the table there are about 150,000 clones, approximately 80% of which are singletons. The sequencing input was peripheral blood. These receptor sequences come from a man aged 55 to 70 with acute or convalescent COVID-19.

This chain links TRBV2 with TRBJ2-7, with a weak D call TRBD2 (7 bases). The CDR3 is 12 amino acids. The V end lost 11 bases, the J end lost 1 base, and 12 bases lay between the germline ends. Germline assignment: CDR1 SNHLY and CDR2 FYNNEI. CDR3 sequence (DNA): TGTGCCGGGGGGGCCGGATCCTACGAGCAGTACTTC. Translated: CAGGAGSYEQYF.

This rearrangement joins TRBV7-9 to TRBJ2-7, with D unresolved. Germline V lookup: CDR1 SEHNR, CDR2 FQNEAQ (reference sequence). Trimming removed 5 bases at V and 3 bases at J, with 11 bases between. The CDR3 contains 13 residues. CDR3 nucleotides: TGTGCCAGCAGCCCAAGAACTAACTACGAGCAGTACTTC. The encoded protein is CASSPRTNYEQYF. Drawing the rest from reference TRBV7-9 and TRBJ2-7, the complete variable domain is DTGVSQNPRHKITKRGQNVTFRCDPISEHNRLYWYRQTLGQGPEFLTYFQNEAQLEKSRLLSDRFSAERPKGSFSTLEIQRTEQGDSAMYLCASSPRTNYEQYFGPGTRLTVT.

This chain connects TRBV7-3 to TRBJ1-2; 9 positions match TRBD1. The CDR3 runs to 13 residues. J gave up 6 bases and V 4 bases, and 3 bases lay outside the gene matches. Germline-derived CDR1 and CDR2 are SGHTA and FQGTGA. This chain's CDR3 is CASSSGQGNGYTF. CDR3 in DNA: TGTGCCAGCAGCTCGGGACAGGGCAATGGCTACACCTTC.

This rearrangement joins TRBV19 to TRBJ1-1, with D maybe TRBD1 (6 bases). Germline V CDR1 and CDR2: LNHDA, SQIVND (reference sequence). With 10 bases removed from V and 6 bases from J, the gap between germline ends came to 21 bases. The CDR3 contains 14 residues. The CDR3 loop is CATDNRDTLSEAFF. CDR3 nucleotide sequence: TGTGCCACCGACAACCGGGACACCCTATCTGAAGCTTTCTTT. The variable domain in full, completed from reference TRBV19 and TRBJ1-1, reads DGGITQSPKYLFRKEGQNVTLSCEQNLNHDAMYWYRQDPGQGLRLIYYSQIVNDFQKGDIAEGYSVSREKKESFPLTVTSAQKNPTAFYLCATDNRDTLSEAFFGQGTRLTVV.

The chain recombines TRBV10-3 with TRBJ2-1; 8 nucleotides line up with TRBD2. Germline loops: CDR1 ENHRY, CDR2 SYGVKD. The CDR3 loop spans 15 amino acids. Germline trimming cut 3 bases from V and 10 bases from J; bases unmatched to any gene: 11. In DNA form, the CDR3 reads TGTGCCATCAGTGAAGGGACTAGACGGCGCCCCGAGCAGTTCTTC. This translates into CAISEGTRRRPEQFF.

The gene calls are TRBV5-5 and TRBJ1-3; 9 nucleotides align to TRBD1. Per germline, CDR1 SGHKS and CDR2 YYEKEE (reference sequence). Trimming cost V 2 bases and J 0 bases; bases outside gene matches: 6. The CDR3 extends over 17 amino acids. CDR3 sequence: CASSLFGQGYSGNTIYF. The CDR3 DNA follows: TGTGCCAGCAGCTTATTTGGACAGGGGTACTCTGGAAACACCATATATTTT.

J is TRBJ1-2 and V is TRBV5-4; 10 bases align to TRBD1. This CDR3 has 15 amino acids. Losses at the gene ends were 3 bases for V and 1 base for J; bases not matched to a gene: 3. Per germline, CDR1 SGHNT and CDR2 YYREEE (reference sequence). The CDR3 region is CASSSGTGVNYGYTF. CDR3 in DNA: TGTGCCAGCAGCTCGGGGACAGGGGTTAACTATGGCTACACCTTC.

This clone appeared a few times. The chain uses TRBV11-3 and TRBJ2-1; 9 nucleotides line up with TRBD2. The V gene end was trimmed by 3 bases and the J gene end by 8 bases; junction bases not matched to a gene: 5. The CDR3 extends over 14 amino acids. Germline V gene data show CDR1 as SGHNT and CDR2 as YENEEA. CDR3 in amino acids: CASSFPSGRYEQFF. The CDR3 nucleotides are TGTGCCAGCAGCTTCCCCAGCGGGAGGTATGAGCAGTTCTTC.

The chain employs TRBV18 and TRBJ2-7, with a weak D call TRBD1 (5 bases). The CDR3 is made up of 15 amino acids. Germline CDR1 and CDR2: KGHSH and LQKENI. The V gene lost 3 bases and the J gene lost 6 bases, with 18 bases spanning the gap. CDR3 residues: CASSPSKVQGAEQYF. DNA of the CDR3: TGTGCCAGCTCACCGTCGAAAGTCCAGGGTGCCGAGCAGTACTTC.